The present T cell receptor (beta chain) was sequenced within a study of early T cells in non-severe SARS-CoV-2 infection. The wider study: Unsorted whole blood bulk RNA was sequenced, with unpaired chains. Study-level findings and limits: Using VDJdb, the matching emphasized anti-spike CD8 responses while missing private and CD4 specificities.

Germline lookup yields CDR1 ENHRY and CDR2 SYGVKD. CDR3 length equals 15 residues. The V end was cut by 6 bases, the J end by 2 bases, with 14 bases between. The TCR library protocol was used to attach unique molecular identifiers. These identifiers were attached to individual cDNA molecules. TCRdb redid the calling of the 5' RACE reads with MiXCR, one entry per CDR3 protein. The table includes about 22,000 distinct CDR3 sequences, 4.5% detected once. There are many counts of this clonotype. Its antigen is unidentified. Sample: whole blood. The chain carries TRBV10-3 and TRBJ2-1, with a weak D call TRBD1 (5 bases). The sequence was collected from an adult who was a healthcare worker with PCR-confirmed SARS-CoV-2 infection or an uninfected control (not recorded which). The CDR3, as DNA: TGTGCCATCAGCCCGGGCAGGGAACCCTACAATGAGCAGTTCTTC. Its protein is CAISPGREPYNEQFF.